A single sample is the source of the 20 T cell receptor beta chains below, sequenced in a study of T-cell reconstitution after alpha-beta-depleted transplantation in children. It was with unique molecular identifiers that the TCRbeta library was prepared. One entry per CDR3 protein, called by TCRdb with MiXCR from the PCR reads. Here the sample spans 210,000 or so distinct CDR3 sequences, approximately 10% being singletons. The material was PBMCs, obtained before TCRalphabeta/CD19-depleted stem cell transplant. These receptors all stem from a child in the first two years of life with acute myeloid leukemia, due to receive a stem cell transplant.

This clonotype was seen at least ten times. The CDR3 loop is CAGLSGSATDTQYF. The CDR3 DNA follows: TGTGCCGGCCTTAGCGGGAGCGCCACAGATACGCAGTATTTT. The chain recombines TRBV2 with TRBJ2-3, with 9 positions matching TRBD2. The length of the CDR3 is 14 residues. Germline CDR1 reads SNHLY; CDR2 reads FYNNEI. Trimming at V came to 11 bases and at J to 2 bases, leaving 8 bases not matched to a gene.

The chain uses TRBV12-3 or TRBV12-4 and TRBJ2-3; D is perhaps TRBD1 (6 bases). This CDR3 has 15 amino acids. V shed 5 bases and J shed 4 bases, with 16 bases lying between them. In DNA, the CDR3 is TGTGCCAGCAGTCCCCAACAGTGGGGGCCAGATACGCAGTATTTT. Translation: CASSPQQWGPDTQYF.

This sequence joins TRBV28 and TRBJ2-7; a possible D gene is TRBD2 (6 bases). V dropped 5 bases and J dropped 4 bases, with 6 bases sitting between them. This CDR3 has 11 residues. Per the germline V gene, CDR1 is MDHEN and CDR2 is SYDVKM. As DNA, the CDR3 is TGTGCCAGCAGTGGAGGGTACGAGCAGTACTTC. It specifies CASSGGYEQYF.

This clonotype was found many times. The chain employs TRBV12-3 or TRBV12-4 and TRBJ2-4, with D possibly called TRBD1 or TRBD2 (5 bases each). Trimming took 3 bases from V and 0 from J, leaving 21 bases between them. CDR3 length: 19 residues. The CDR3 DNA reads as TGTGCCAGCAGTTTGACCCCCGGGACCGGATCTCTAGCCAAAAACATTCAGTACTTC. The encoded protein is CASSLTPGTGSLAKNIQYF.

This clonotype appeared many times. J is TRBJ2-5 and V is TRBV6-1, with D tentatively TRBD2 (7 bases). CDR1 is MNHNS and CDR2 is SASEGT in the germline V gene. Trimming removed 4 bases at V and 5 bases at J, with 17 bases between. There are 15 residues in the CDR3. In nucleotides, the CDR3 is TGTGCCAGCAGTGGAGAGGGGGGGCCGTGGGAGACCCAGTACTTC. Protein sequence: CASSGEGGPWETQYF.

This clonotype was observed many times. This sequence joins TRBV25-1 and TRBJ1-1; no firm D call. Germline lookup yields CDR1 MGHDK and CDR2 SYGVNS. This CDR3 comprises 13 residues. Deletions cut 3 bases from V and 5 bases from J, with 10 bases between. The CDR3 bases are TGTGCCAGCAGTGATTTGGGGAAGACTGAAGCTTTCTTT. It is translated as CASSDLGKTEAFF.

This clonotype occurred many times. The V gene is TRBV10-3, the J gene TRBJ1-5; D is possibly TRBD1 (6 bases). V was trimmed by 0 bases and J by 0 bases, leaving 9 bases between them. This CDR3 is built from 16 residues. The germline V gene has CDR1 ENHRY and CDR2 SYGVKD. In DNA, the CDR3 is TGTGCCATCAGTGAGTCGGACAGATCTAGCAATCAGCCCCAGCATTTT. Translating gives CAISESDRSSNQPQHF.

This clonotype was counted at least ten times. The chain employs TRBV2 and TRBJ2-7; 7 nucleotides line up with TRBD2. The V gene end was trimmed by 6 bases and the J gene end by 2 bases; junction bases not matched to a gene: 4. The CDR3 consists of 13 residues. Germline V gene sequence: CDR1 SNHLY, CDR2 FYNNEI. CDR3 DNA sequence: TGTGCCAGCAGGGGTGGGAGGGCCTACGAGCAGTACTTC. Translating gives CASRGGRAYEQYF.

This clonotype was observed a handful of times. A much larger clone differs from this one at a single base, so this may be a read error. This chain joins TRBV20-1 and TRBJ1-5, with a possible D match to TRBD1 (6 bases). The CDR3 spans 17 residues. In germline, CDR1 is DFQATT, CDR2 SNEGSKA (reference sequence). The CDR3 reads CCARGGGQQYSNQPQHF. The CDR3 DNA reads as TGCTGTGCCAGGGGAGGCGGACAGCAGTATAGCAATCAGCCCCAGCATTTT.

This clonotype was detected only a few times. The V and J genes are TRBV23-1 and TRBJ2-2; D is perhaps TRBD1 or TRBD2 (5 bases each). TRBV23-1 is classed as an ORF, of uncertain function. Deletions cut 0 bases from V and 5 bases from J, with 13 bases between. The CDR3 loop spans 16 amino acids. CDR3 in DNA: TGCGCCAGCAGTCAATCGTTCCAGGGAGAGACCGGGGAGCTGTTTTTT. Residues: CASSQSFQGETGELFF.

This clonotype was seen at least ten times. The chain joins TRBV5-1 to TRBJ2-3; 8 bases are shared with TRBD1. Per germline, CDR1 SGHRS and CDR2 YFSETQ. V lost 0 bases and J lost 5; bases outside the gene matches: 2. The CDR3 is made up of 14 amino acids. For the CDR3, the DNA is TGCGCCAGCAGCTTGGTGACAGGGGAAGATACGCAGTATTTT. Translated: CASSLVTGEDTQYF. Based on the CDR3 plus reference TRBV5-1 and TRBJ2-3, the full variable domain is KAGVTQTPRYLIKTRGQQVTLSCSPISGHRSVSWYQQTPGQGLQFLFEYFSETQRNKGNFPGRFSGRQFSNSRSEMNVSTLELGDSALYLCASSLVTGEDTQYFGPGTRLTVL.

There are many counts of this clonotype. In DNA form, the CDR3 reads TGTGCCAGTCTAGCGGGAGAATCCAACAATGAGCAGTTCTTC. Protein product: CASLAGESNNEQFF. The chain employs TRBV2 and TRBJ2-1; 10 positions agree with TRBD2. Germline V gene data show CDR1 as SNHLY and CDR2 as FYNNEI. The CDR3 extends over 14 amino acids. The V segment lost 9 bases and the J segment 5 bases; nucleotides outside the gene matches: 7. Looking up the rest from reference TRBV2 and TRBJ2-1 gives the full variable domain: EPEVTQTPSHQVTQMGQEVILRCVPISNHLYFYWYRQILGQKVEFLVSFYNNEISEKSEIFDDQFSVERPDGSNFTLKIRSTKLEDSAMYFCASLAGESNNEQFFGPGTRLTVL.

This clonotype was recorded once. This may stem from a read error, because a much larger clone lies one nucleotide away. The chain joins TRBV20-1 to TRBJ1-2; 7 positions agree with TRBD1. This CDR3 spans 12 amino acids. V was pared by 2 bases and J by 7 bases, with 4 bases of the junction left unmatched. Germline V gives CDR1 DFQATT, CDR2 SNEGSKA (reference sequence). In nucleotides, the CDR3 is TGCAGTGCTAGACAACAGGGGTGTGGCTACACCTTC. It is translated as CSARQQGCGYTF.

This clonotype was observed at least ten times. The rearrangement links TRBV24-1 to TRBJ2-6; D is ambiguous. This CDR3 has 15 residues. Germline-derived CDR1 and CDR2 are KGHDR and SFDVKD. V dropped 2 bases and J dropped 3 bases, with 7 bases sitting between them. The CDR3 here is CATSDSFDGANVLTF. For the CDR3, the DNA is TGTGCCACCAGTGATTCGTTCGATGGGGCCAACGTCCTGACTTTC.

This clonotype was seen many times. The gene calls are TRBV19 and TRBJ2-2, with D possibly matching TRBD1 (5 bases). The V gene lost 2 bases and the J gene lost 1 base, with 8 bases spanning the gap. Germline V gene sequence: CDR1 LNHDA, CDR2 SQIVND (reference sequence). There are 15 residues in the CDR3. The CDR3 bases are TGTGCCAGTAGTATAATAGGGGAGAACACCGGGGAGCTGTTTTTT. As protein: CASSIIGENTGELFF.

This clonotype was found many times. The rearrangement uses TRBV5-1 and TRBJ1-3; D possibly corresponds to TRBD1 (5 bases). The CDR3 runs 14 residues. Germline CDR1 reads SGHRS; CDR2 reads YFSETQ. The germline V and J ends were trimmed by 3 bases and 2 bases, with 9 bases remaining between them. CDR3: CASSSRDPGNTIYF. The CDR3 DNA sequence: TGCGCCAGCAGCTCCCGGGACCCTGGAAACACCATATATTTT.

This clonotype was detected many times. This rearrangement joins TRBV20-1 to TRBJ2-1; D might be TRBD1 (6 bases). Germline V CDR1 and CDR2: DFQATT, SNEGSKA (reference sequence). With 3 bases removed from V and 6 bases from J, the gap between germline ends came to 9 bases. The CDR3 covers 12 residues. In DNA, the CDR3 is TGCAGTGCTAGCGGGACAATCAATGAGCAGTTCTTC. This encodes CSASGTINEQFF.

This clonotype has ten or more counts. The rearrangement joins TRBV12-3 or TRBV12-4 to TRBJ1-6; no clear D gene. CDR3 length: 16 amino acids. Between the trimmed V and J ends, which lost 4 bases and 3 bases, there was a span of 13 bases. CDR3 sequence reads: CASSSGRAHYNSPLHF. CDR3 nucleotide sequence: TGTGCCAGCAGTTCGGGAAGGGCCCACTATAATTCACCCCTCCACTTT.

Many counts were recorded for this clonotype. The V call is TRBV29-1, the J call TRBJ1-2; tentative D call: TRBD1 (6 bases). Germline values: CDR1 SQVTM, CDR2 ANQGSEA. The CDR3 has 11 residues. With 6 bases removed from V and 2 bases from J, the gap between germline ends came to 7 bases. The CDR3 sequence is CSVGQNYGYTF. Here the CDR3 DNA reads TGCAGCGTCGGACAGAACTATGGCTACACCTTC.

There are many counts of this clonotype. The rearrangement links TRBV11-2 to TRBJ1-2; 9 bases map to TRBD1. The CDR3 spans 15 residues. Per the germline V gene, CDR1 is SGHAT and CDR2 is FQNNGV. Trimming at V came to 5 bases and at J to 7 bases, leaving 11 bases not matched to a gene. The CDR3, as DNA: TGTGCCAGCAGCCCAATGAACAGGGGGCGAGTTGGCTACACCTTC. Encoded protein: CASSPMNRGRVGYTF.